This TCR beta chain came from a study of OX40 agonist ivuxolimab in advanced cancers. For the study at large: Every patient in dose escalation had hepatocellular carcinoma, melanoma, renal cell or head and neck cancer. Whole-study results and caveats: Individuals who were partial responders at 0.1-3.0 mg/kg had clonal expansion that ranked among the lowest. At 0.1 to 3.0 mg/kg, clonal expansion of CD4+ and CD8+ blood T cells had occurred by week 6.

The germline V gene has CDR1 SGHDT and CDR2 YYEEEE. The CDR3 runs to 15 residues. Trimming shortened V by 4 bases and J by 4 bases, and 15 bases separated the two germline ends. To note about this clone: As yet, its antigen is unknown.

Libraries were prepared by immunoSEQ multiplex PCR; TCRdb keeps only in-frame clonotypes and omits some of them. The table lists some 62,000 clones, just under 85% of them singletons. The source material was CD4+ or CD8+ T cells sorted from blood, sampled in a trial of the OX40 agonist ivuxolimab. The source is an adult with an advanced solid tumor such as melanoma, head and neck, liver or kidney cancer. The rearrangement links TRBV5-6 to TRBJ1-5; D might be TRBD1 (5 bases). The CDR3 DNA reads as TGTGCCAGCAGCGCGGGACGGTTGGGAAATCAGCCCCAGCATTTT. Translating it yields CASSAGRLGNQPQHF.